This TCR beta chain was retrieved from a study of blood T cells in healthy people across ages. The CDR3 is 14 amino acids. Germline values: CDR1 MNHEY, CDR2 SVGEGT. Broader study findings: Aged donors had fewer naive CD4+ cells and lower diversity than long-lived donors. A conclusive naive versus antigen-experienced comparison was prevented by the unsorted PBMCs.

The use of a sample-barcoded 5' primer and a J-beta primer mix characterized a second PCR of about 6 to 11 cycles. TCRdb reprocessed the 5' RACE reads via MiXCR and lists one record per CDR3 protein. The sample carries around 1,600,000 distinct CDR3 sequences, 35% to 45% recorded once. It was ten milliliters of peripheral blood that were drawn from each donor. Turning to this clonotype: Its specificity is not known. One end of the junction fails to match germline, which may point to a read error.

The sequence was collected from a woman aged 18-29 years in good health. Sequencing used blood. The gene calls are TRBV6-2 or TRBV6-3 and TRBJ2-1; 14 bases agree with TRBD2. CDR3 in amino acids: CVSTNGLAGGEQFF. CDR3 DNA sequence: TGTGTCAGCACCAACGGACTAGCGGGGGGTGAGCAGTTCTTC.